This TCR beta chain was profiled in a study of cytomegalovirus exposure and HLA in healthy donors. General observations from the study: Cytomegalovirus association was assigned to more than 150 TCR beta chains.

Turning to this clone: The antigen remains undetermined.

Using immunoSEQ multiplex PCR, the repertoire was profiled, and TCRdb retains in-frame clones only, with some absent. Among about 120,000 clones listed, approximately 91% were seen once. The CDR3 consists of 11 residues. CDR1 is MDHEN and CDR2 is SYDVKM in the germline V gene. The V gene lost 6 bases and the J gene lost 10 bases, with 12 bases spanning the gap. The receptor was isolated from a woman aged 18-29 years in good health and CMV-seronegative. The chain has TRBV28 and TRBJ1-1; unclear D gene. Sequencing input: PBMCs. The CDR3 region is CASSALRGAFF. The CDR3 DNA sequence: TGTGCCAGCAGCGCCCTGCGCGGAGCTTTCTTT.